These 9 T cell receptor beta chains were all obtained from the same sample, sequenced in a study of early T cells in non-severe SARS-CoV-2 infection. TCRdb called the 5' RACE reads again in MiXCR, with one record for every CDR3 protein. The sample lists about 77,000 distinct CDR3 sequences; roughly 9.4% were seen once. The sequenced sample was whole blood. Receptors originate from an adult who was a healthcare worker with PCR-confirmed SARS-CoV-2 infection or an uninfected control (not recorded which).

Ten or more counts support this clonotype. The chain combines TRBV6-2 or TRBV6-3 with TRBJ2-7; 12 bases line up with TRBD2. This CDR3 has 16 amino acids. The V and J ends lost 7 bases and 7 bases, in that order; junction bases with no gene match: 14. Germline V gene lookup returns CDR1 MNHEY and CDR2 SVGEGT. The CDR3 nucleotides are TGTGCCAGCATCGGACTAGCGGGGCAGTCTTGGGGGGAGCAGTACTTC. Translation gives CASIGLAGQSWGEQYF.

This clonotype has more than one count but fewer than ten. V and J are TRBV3-1 and TRBJ2-1; a possible D gene is TRBD1 (7 bases). In germline, CDR1 is LGHDT, CDR2 YNNKEL (reference sequence). The CDR3 is made up of 16 amino acids. V was shortened by 0 bases and J by 7 bases, with 16 bases between the two germline ends. The CDR3 region is CASSQERLATGNEQFF. The CDR3 DNA reads TGTGCCAGCAGCCAAGAGCGGCTAGCGACAGGGAATGAGCAGTTCTTC.

This clonotype was observed many times. The CDR3 here is CSASEREGLWKTQYF. DNA of the CDR3: TGCAGTGCTAGTGAACGGGAGGGCCTTTGGAAGACCCAGTACTTC. V and J are TRBV20-1 and TRBJ2-5, with 8 bases fitting TRBD2. Germline assignment: CDR1 DFQATT and CDR2 SNEGSKA (reference sequence). The V and J ends lost 3 bases and 6 bases, in that order; junction bases with no gene match: 12. CDR3 length equals 15 residues.

The chain combines TRBV19 with TRBJ2-7; TRBD1 or TRBD2 may be the D gene (5 bases each). The CDR3 has 14 amino acids. Trimming took off 5 bases at V and 1 base at J, with 12 bases between the two ends. Germline V gene sequence: CDR1 LNHDA, CDR2 SQIVND (reference sequence). The CDR3 sequence: CASSVRDGSYEQYF. The DNA for the CDR3 is TGTGCCAGTAGTGTCCGGGACGGATCCTACGAGCAGTACTTC.

The chain joins TRBV4-1 to TRBJ2-7; a weak D match, TRBD2 (5 bases). The CDR3 length is 13 residues. The V end was cut by 1 base, the J end by 4 bases, with 8 bases between. Germline values: CDR1 MGHRA, CDR2 YSYEKL. The CDR3 bases are TGCGCCAGCAGCCAAGGGGGAGTATACGAGCAGTACTTC. Encoded protein: CASSQGGVYEQYF.

The chain recombines TRBV12-3 or TRBV12-4 with TRBJ1-1; D gene ambiguous. Between the trimmed V and J ends, which lost 5 bases and 3 bases, there was a span of 10 bases. CDR3 length equals 13 residues. The CDR3 is CASSRLRDTEAFF. DNA for the CDR3: TGTGCCAGCAGTAGATTGAGGGACACTGAAGCTTTCTTT.

This clonotype was seen a few times. This chain links TRBV6-6 with TRBJ2-1, with D maybe TRBD2 (7 bases). The germline V gene encodes CDR1 MNHNY and CDR2 SVGAGI (reference sequence). Trimming took 0 bases from V and 7 from J, leaving 16 bases between them. The CDR3 has 16 residues. Here the CDR3 reads CASSYSIGGRRNEQFF. The CDR3 bases are TGTGCCAGCAGTTACTCGATCGGGGGGCGGCGGAATGAGCAGTTCTTC.

The genes are TRBV6-5 and TRBJ2-5, with 11 nucleotides matching TRBD2. This CDR3 has 17 amino acids. The V gene end was trimmed by 5 bases and the J gene end by 2 bases; junction bases not matched to a gene: 10. Germline V gene data show CDR1 as MNHEY and CDR2 as SVGAGI. In nucleotides, the CDR3 is TGTGCCAGCAGTAAAGACCTAGCGGGAGGCCCTCAAGAGACCCAGTACTTC. Its protein product is CASSKDLAGGPQETQYF.

The V call is TRBV5-4, the J call TRBJ2-7; TRBD2 is a possible D gene (5 bases). This CDR3 spans 12 amino acids. Germline CDR1 and CDR2: SGHNT and YYREEE (reference sequence). Trimming took off 4 bases at V and 5 bases at J, with 10 bases between the two ends. CDR3 coding DNA: TGTGCCAGCAGCCAAAACGGGGACGAGCAGTACTTC. Protein sequence: CASSQNGDEQYF.